The TCR beta chain under discussion was sequenced for a study of shared clonotypes between healthy human individuals. In this sample, this clone turned up a few times. CDR1 and CDR2 (germline): SEHNR, FQNEAQ (reference sequence). This CDR3 is 14 amino acids long. With V trimmed by 1 base and J by 7 bases, 4 bases remained unmatched. Clones were read by immunoSEQ multiplex PCR, and TCRdb kept only the in-frame ones, dropping some. The repertoire has some 2,100,000 clones, about 92% of them found once; the top ten carry 1.5% to 2%. Only CD45RO-negative cells positively selected for CCR7 counted as naive CD8 cells, so terminally differentiated effector memory CD45RA+ cells were excluded.

The J gene is TRBJ2-1, the V gene TRBV7-9; 7 positions match TRBD2. The sample was naive CD8+ T cells from PBMCs. This clonotype was sampled from a young man in good health. Some clones in this sample may be carry-over from other donors' samples. In nucleotides, the CDR3 is TGTGCCAGCAGCTTAGATCCTAGCGGTAATGAGCAGTTCTTC. Translating gives CASSLDPSGNEQFF.